These 8 T cell receptor beta chains were sequenced from one sample in a study of OX40 agonist ivuxolimab in advanced cancers. Only in-frame clones appear in the TCRdb table, and some are missing; sequencing was by immunoSEQ multiplex PCR. The sample lists approximately 55,000 clones, roughly nine tenths occurring once. The sequenced sample was CD4+ or CD8+ T cells sorted from blood, obtained in a trial of the OX40 agonist ivuxolimab. The receptors originated from an adult with an advanced solid tumor such as melanoma, head and neck, liver or kidney cancer.

This clone has only one observation. V usage is TRBV28 and J usage is TRBJ1-4; no definite D call. Trimming removed 5 bases from V and 2 bases from J, with 9 bases in between. Germline CDR1 and CDR2: MDHEN and SYDVKM. This CDR3 region has 14 residues. CDR3 in DNA: TGTGCCAGCAGTGAACCGGTCACTAATGAAAAACTGTTTTTT. Translation gives CASSEPVTNEKLFF.

The chain uses TRBV18 and TRBJ2-4, with D unresolved. V was pared by 0 bases and J by 0 bases, with 9 bases between. The CDR3 consists of 16 residues. CDR1 and CDR2 from the germline V gene are KGHSH and LQKENI. The chain's CDR3 is CASSPPNRQAKNIQYF. The CDR3 region has the DNA TGTGCCAGCTCACCACCGAACCGACAAGCCAAAAACATTCAGTACTTC.

The chain couples TRBV5-1 to TRBJ2-1; D is undetermined. CDR3 length equals 14 residues. V dropped 4 bases and J dropped 1 base, with 9 bases sitting between them. Germline assignment: CDR1 SGHRS and CDR2 YFSETQ. CDR3 DNA sequence: TGCGCCAGCAGCCCAGTCGGATCCTACAATGAGCAGTTCTTC. It yields the protein CASSPVGSYNEQFF.

The CDR3 protein is CASSSAGGQETQYF. The CDR3 nucleotides read TGTGCCAGCAGCTCGGCGGGCGGGCAAGAGACCCAGTACTTC. This chain uses TRBV7-9 with TRBJ2-5, with TRBD2 as a possible D gene (5 bases). The CDR3 sequence is 14 residues long. CDR1 is SEHNR and CDR2 is FQNEAQ in the germline V gene (reference sequence). V was shortened by 4 bases and J by 2 bases, with 11 bases between the two germline ends.

This clone was detected only a few times. The V gene is TRBV6-5, the J gene TRBJ2-7; tentatively, D is TRBD1 (5 bases). Trimming stripped 5 bases from V and 5 bases from J, with 10 bases between. The CDR3 totals 12 residues. Germline loops: CDR1 MNHEY, CDR2 SVGAGI. The CDR3 is CASSAQGNEQYF. The CDR3 DNA is TGTGCCAGCAGTGCTCAGGGCAACGAGCAGTACTTC.

The rearrangement uses TRBV6-6 and TRBJ2-5; D is possibly TRBD2 (5 bases). Near its end, the DNA agrees better with TRBJ2-7, so the J call may be wrong. The CDR3 consists of 15 residues. Germline V gene sequence: CDR1 MNHNY, CDR2 SVGAGI (reference sequence). The CDR3 sequence is CASSTVGKNSYEQYF. DNA of the CDR3: TGTGCCAGCAGTACCGTCGGGAAGAACTCCTACGAGCAGTACTTC.

This chain links TRBV28 with TRBJ1-2; D is unclear. Trimming pared 6 bases from V and 5 bases from J, leaving 22 bases between. This CDR3 is 16 amino acids long. Germline CDR1 reads MDHEN; CDR2 reads SYDVKM. CDR3 sequence (DNA): TGTGCCAGCAGCTTTCCCGATGCCCACAGCCGGTATGGCTACACCTTC. Protein product: CASSFPDAHSRYGYTF.

This chain uses TRBV7-3 with TRBJ2-5; D is unresolved. The CDR3 contains 14 residues. The V end was cut by 2 bases, the J end by 1 base, with 8 bases between. CDR1 and CDR2 (germline): SGHTA, FQGTGA. The CDR3 loop is CASSLVDPQETQYF. For the CDR3, the DNA is TGTGCCAGCAGCTTAGTAGATCCCCAAGAGACCCAGTACTTC. Drawing the rest from reference TRBV7-3 and TRBJ2-5, the complete variable domain is GAGVSQTPSNKVTEKGKYVELRCDPISGHTALYWYRQSLGQGPEFLIYFQGTGAADDSGLPNDRFFAVRPEGSVSTLKIQRTERGDSAVYLCASSLVDPQETQYFGPGTRLLVL.